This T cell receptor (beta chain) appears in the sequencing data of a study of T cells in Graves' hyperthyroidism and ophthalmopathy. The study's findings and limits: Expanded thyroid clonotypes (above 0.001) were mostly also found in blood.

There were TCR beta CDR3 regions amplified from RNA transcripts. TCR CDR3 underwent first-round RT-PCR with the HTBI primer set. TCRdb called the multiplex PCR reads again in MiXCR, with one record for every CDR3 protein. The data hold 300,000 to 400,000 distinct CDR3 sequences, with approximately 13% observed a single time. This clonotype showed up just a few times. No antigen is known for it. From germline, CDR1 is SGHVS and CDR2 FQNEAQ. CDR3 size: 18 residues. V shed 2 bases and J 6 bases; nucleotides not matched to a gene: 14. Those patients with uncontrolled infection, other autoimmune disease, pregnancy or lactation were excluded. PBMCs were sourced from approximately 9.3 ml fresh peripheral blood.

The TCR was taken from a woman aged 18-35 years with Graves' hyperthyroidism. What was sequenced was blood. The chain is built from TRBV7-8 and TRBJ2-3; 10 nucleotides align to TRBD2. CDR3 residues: CASSLSIPPSGGRDTQYF. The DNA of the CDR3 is TGTGCCAGCAGCTTAAGTATCCCCCCTAGCGGGGGTCGGGATACGCAGTATTTT.